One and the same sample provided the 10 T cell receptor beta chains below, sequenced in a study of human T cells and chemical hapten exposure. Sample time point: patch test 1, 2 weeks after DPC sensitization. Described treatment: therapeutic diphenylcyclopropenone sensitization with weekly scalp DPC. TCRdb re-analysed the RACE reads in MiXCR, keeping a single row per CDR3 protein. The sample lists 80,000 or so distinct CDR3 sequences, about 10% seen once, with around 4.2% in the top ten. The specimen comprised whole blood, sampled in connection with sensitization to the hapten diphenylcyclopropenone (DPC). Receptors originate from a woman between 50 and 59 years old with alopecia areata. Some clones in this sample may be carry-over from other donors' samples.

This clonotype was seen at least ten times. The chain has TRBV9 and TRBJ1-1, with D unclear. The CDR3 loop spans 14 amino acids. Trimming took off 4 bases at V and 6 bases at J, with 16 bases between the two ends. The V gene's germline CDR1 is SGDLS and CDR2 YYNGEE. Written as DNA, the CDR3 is TGTGCCAGCAGCCTAGAGGGTGAGAGCCCTGAAGCTTTCTTT. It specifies CASSLEGESPEAFF. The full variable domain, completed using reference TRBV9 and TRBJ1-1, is DSGVTQTPKHLITATGQRVTLRCSPRSGDLSVYWYQQSLDQGLQFLIQYYNGEERAKGNILERFSAQQFPDLHSELNLSSLELGDSALYFCASSLEGESPEAFFGQGTRLTVV.

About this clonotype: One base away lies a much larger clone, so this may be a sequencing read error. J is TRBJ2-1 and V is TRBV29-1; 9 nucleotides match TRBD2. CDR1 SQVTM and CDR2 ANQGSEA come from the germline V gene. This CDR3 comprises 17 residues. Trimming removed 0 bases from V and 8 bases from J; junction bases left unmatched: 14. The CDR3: CSVEDRGSGSSYDEQFF. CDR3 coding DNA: TGCAGCGTTGAAGATCGAGGTAGCGGGAGTAGCTATGATGAGCAGTTCTTC.

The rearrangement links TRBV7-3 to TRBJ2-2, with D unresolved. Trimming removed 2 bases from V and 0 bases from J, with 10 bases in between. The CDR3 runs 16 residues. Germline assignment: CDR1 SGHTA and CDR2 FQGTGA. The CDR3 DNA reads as TGTGCCAGCAGCTTACTAGGCGGACCGAACACCGGGGAGCTGTTTTTT. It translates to CASSLLGGPNTGELFF.

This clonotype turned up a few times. The CDR3 nucleotides read TGTGCCAGTAGTGACAGGGGAATTGAAAAACTGTTTTTT. It specifies CASSDRGIEKLFF. The rearrangement joins TRBV19 to TRBJ1-4, with 8 bases that match TRBD1. J lost 7 bases, V lost 5 bases, and 3 bases had no gene match. The CDR3 contains 13 residues. Germline values: CDR1 LNHDA, CDR2 SQIVND (reference sequence).

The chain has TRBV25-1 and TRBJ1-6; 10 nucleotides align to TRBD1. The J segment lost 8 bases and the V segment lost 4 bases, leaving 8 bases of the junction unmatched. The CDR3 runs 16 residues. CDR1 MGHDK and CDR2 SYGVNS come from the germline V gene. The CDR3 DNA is TGTGCCAGCAGTGTACTGAGACAGGGGGCTCATTCACCCCTCCACTTT. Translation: CASSVLRQGAHSPLHF.

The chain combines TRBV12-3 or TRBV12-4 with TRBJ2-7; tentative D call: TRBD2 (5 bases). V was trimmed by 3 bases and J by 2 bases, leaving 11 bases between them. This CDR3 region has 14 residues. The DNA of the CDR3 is TGTGCCAGCAGTTTCCCCGCTAGCACCTACGAGCAGTACTTC. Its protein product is CASSFPASTYEQYF.

As DNA, the CDR3 is TGCAGCGTCGGTTGGACCTACGAGCAGTACTTC. Translating gives CSVGWTYEQYF. The rearrangement links TRBV29-1 to TRBJ2-7, with D uncertain. The germline V and J ends were trimmed by 6 bases and 2 bases, with 8 bases remaining between them. CDR1 SQVTM and CDR2 ANQGSEA come from the germline V gene. The CDR3 is 11 amino acids.

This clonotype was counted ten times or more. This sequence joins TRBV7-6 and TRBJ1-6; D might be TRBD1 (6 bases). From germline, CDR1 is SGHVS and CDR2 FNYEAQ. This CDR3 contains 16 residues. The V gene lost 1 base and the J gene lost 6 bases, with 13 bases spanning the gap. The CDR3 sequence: CASSLDGGQLNSPLHF. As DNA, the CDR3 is TGTGCCAGCAGCTTAGATGGGGGGCAGCTTAATTCACCCCTCCACTTT. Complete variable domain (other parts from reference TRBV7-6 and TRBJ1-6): GAGVSQSPRYKVTKRGQDVALRCDPISGHVSLYWYRQALGQGPEFLTYFNYEAQQDKSGLPNDRFSAERPEGSISTLTIQRTEQRDSAMYRCASSLDGGQLNSPLHFGNGTRLTVT.

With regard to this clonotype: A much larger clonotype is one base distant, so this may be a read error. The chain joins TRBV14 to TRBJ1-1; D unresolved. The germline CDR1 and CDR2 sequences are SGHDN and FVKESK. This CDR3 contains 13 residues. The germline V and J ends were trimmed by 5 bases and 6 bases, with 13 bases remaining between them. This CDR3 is CASSKVGIAEAFF. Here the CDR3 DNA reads TGTGCCAGCAGCAAGGTCGGGATCGCTGAAGCTTTCTTT.

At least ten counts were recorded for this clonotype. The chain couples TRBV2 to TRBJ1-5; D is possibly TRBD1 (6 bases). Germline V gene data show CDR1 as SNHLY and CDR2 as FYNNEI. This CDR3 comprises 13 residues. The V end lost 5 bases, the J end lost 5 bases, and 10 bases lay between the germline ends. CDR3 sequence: CASSIRTDQPQHF. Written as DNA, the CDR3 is TGTGCCAGCAGTATCAGGACAGATCAGCCCCAGCATTTT.